The entry that follows covers one TCR beta chain sequence. Trimming removed 3 bases from V and 2 bases from J; junction bases left unmatched: 0. This CDR3 has 14 amino acids. Germline-derived CDR1 and CDR2 are SEHNR and FQNEAQ (reference sequence). The data stem from a study of shared clonotypes between healthy human individuals. As for the study in general: Each donor had three CD4 naive, three CD4 memory, two CD8 naive and one CD8 memory plate.

The table came from immunoSEQ multiplex PCR; TCRdb's copy has only in-frame clones and leaves some out. The table lists approximately 1,500,000 clones, around 97% of them singletons. The investigators split CD4+ cells into a CD45RA+ naive subset and a CD45RA-negative memory subset. The receptor comes from a man aged 25-45 years in good health. The sequenced sample was naive CD4+ T cells sorted from blood. Subset denoted: CD45RA+ positively selected. This chain connects TRBV7-9 to TRBJ2-7; TRBD2 matches 11 bases. CDR3 sequence: CASSFSGRAYEQYF. DNA of the CDR3: TGTGCCAGCAGCTTTAGCGGGAGGGCCTACGAGCAGTACTTC.